This T cell receptor (beta chain) comes out of a study of blood T cells in healthy people across ages (dated by TCRdb to 2013 to 2016). About the investigation overall: Template switching captured roughly one uniquely barcoded TCR beta cDNA molecule per two T cells in model experiments. To track age-related changes in TCR beta repertoire diversity, the study relied on deep sequencing normalized with unique cDNA molecular identifiers. The donors were split into four age groups: young (average approximately 16 years), middle-aged (roughly 40), aged (approximately 59) and long-lived (about 74). Two additional independent replicas of 1 million unique cDNA reads from the same blood draw were analyzed for two donors (one aged 18 to 29 and one aged 80 or older). Paper-wide results and their limitations: Compared with the aged group, the long-lived group had more naive CD4+ T cells, fewer expanded clones and increased TCR diversity, suggesting age selection. Because profiling used bulk unsorted PBMCs, naive and antigen-experienced compartments could not be compared conclusively. As age increased, observed TCR beta diversity per million T cells dropped in a roughly linear way, and a significant reduction was already evident by age 40. Observed TCR beta diversity correlated strongly with the percentage of naive T cells measured by flow cytometry. Because donor CMV infection status was unknown, age-related changes in expanded clonotypes were potentially confounded. Estimates of total diversity based on one million sequenced T cells were considered lower bounds and underestimates.

Systemically healthy Caucasian individuals from Russia, about 38 in total and aged roughly 6 to 100 years, were included as donors. Approximately 10 milliliters of peripheral blood were collected from each donor into EDTA-treated Vacutainer tubes. Ficoll-Paque density-gradient centrifugation was used to isolate PBMCs, with at least 6 million per sample. Trizol reagent was used to extract total RNA from the PBMCs, yielding at least 6 micrograms per sample. The percentages of naive CD45RAhigh/CD27high T cells were determined by flow cytometry on a PBMC aliquot from every donor. To note about this clonotype: Its cognate antigen has yet to be identified. Base qualities are not provided; no much larger clone lies one nucleotide away.

Library preparation employed 5' RACE. For sequencing, an Illumina HiSeq 2500 was employed. A second PCR of roughly 6 to 11 cycles was run with a J-beta primer mix and a sample-barcoded 5' primer. Each TCR beta cDNA molecule received a unique molecular identifier from a template-switch 5' adaptor carrying 12 random nucleotides. Each sample yielded at least 3 million CDR3-containing paired-end reads. All of the RNA was converted into first-strand cDNA using the Mint cDNA synthesis kit, with a TRBC-specific oligonucleotide serving as the primer. Following uracil-DNA glycosylase treatment, all cDNA underwent a first 18-cycle PCR with the universal primers M1SS and BC2_uni_R. For the original study's pipeline: For normalization, 1 million high-quality reads were randomly selected from each sample, with every read carrying a distinct molecular identifier. Instead of being binned into consensus sequences, reads that shared molecular identifiers were thrown out. CDR3 identification, clonotype clustering and error correction used MiTCR with a Q25 quality threshold and the strictest error-elimination algorithm. A nonparametric unseen species model with Euler transformation was used to estimate a lower bound on total TCR beta diversity. TCRdb reprocessed the public reads (quality trimming at Q25 with fastp, clone calling with MiXCR) and kept in-frame beta chains. Each record represents a unique CDR3 protein, reported with the most common genes and DNA among its rows. TCRdb's processing, not the authors' own work, is the source of the V and J calls. The sample records hundreds of thousands of distinct CDR3 sequences, around 25% of which are singletons. The ten largest clones add up to 2.5% to 3.5% of the sample.

Including the terminal cysteine and phenylalanine, the CDR3 comprises 13 residues. Of the read, only the CDR3 DNA is kept; its 39 bases are in frame from base 1. Based on the germline V gene (reference sequence), the CDR1 and CDR2 sequences are MNHNY and SVGAGI. V and J lose 4 bases and 8 bases, and a span of 11 bases separates them. In addition, the sample was reused for a study of T cells of mothers and their children. From that second study: The donors were nine systemically healthy Caucasian individuals, made up of three mothers and their six children. cDNA synthesis used all of the extracted RNA, with approximately 1.4 ug of RNA in each 15 ul reaction. In the second PCR, sample barcodes and 2-4 random nucleotides were introduced via the M1S primer. Over 8.5 million TCR beta CDR3 reads were obtained for each mother, and around 3 million reads were obtained for each child. Thymic selection similarly shapes TCR recombination output in related and unrelated pairs, with minor effect from inherited differences. Normalized repertoire overlap in related mother-child pairs was always slightly higher than in unrelated mother-child pairs, but the difference was never significant. No persistent microchimeric T cell clones were detected, at a sensitivity of approximately 100 clones per million clonotypes. To look for features that set related mother-child pairs apart from unrelated individuals, the researchers ran deep NGS to compare the TCR beta repertoires of mothers and children. Mothers averaged around 40 +/- 4 years of age and children averaged approximately 12 +/- 4 years. After adapter ligation was performed with NEBNext reagents, the libraries were sequenced on an Illumina HiSeq 2000 with 100+100 nt paired-end reads. To avoid cross-contamination, the mother libraries and the child libraries were prepared a month apart and sequenced in separate runs. For each donor, between roughly 500,000 and 2,200,000 distinct TCR beta clonotypes were identified. Naive TCR beta clonotypes were estimated from low-frequency clonotypes matched to each donor's FACS-determined naive share, without sorting.

The rearrangement combines TRBV6-6 with TRBJ1-4; perhaps TRBD1 is the D gene, with 5 bases matching. The source is a boy under 18 in good health. Sequencing was performed on blood. DNA sequence: TGTGCCAGCAGTTTCTGGGGCAGGGAAAAACTGTTTTTT. This yields the protein CASSFWGREKLFF.